This T cell receptor beta chain was recorded in a study of blood T cell repertoires in COVID-19. Overall study: PBMCs, B-cell-depleted T cells, or T cells provided the cDNA or gDNA that made up the material.

In this sample, this clone turned up once. Methods used by the authors: The assay estimated nucleated cells by amplifying reference gene primers. Clones were sequenced by immunoSEQ multiplex PCR, and TCRdb holds only the in-frame ones, with some missing. That table is the source of V, J and clone size, and D and trimming were worked out from the DNA. The table records tens of thousands of clones, around 87% of them present only once. One Seattle source followed patients from active infection through their disease course. CDR1 is MNHEY, CDR2 SVGAGI, per germline. With 8 bases removed from V and 4 bases from J, the gap between germline ends came to 13 bases. There are 13 residues in the CDR3.

This chain connects TRBV6-5 to TRBJ2-3; D gene unclear. This clonotype was sampled from a man aged 40-49 years with COVID-19, enrolled during active disease. Material: peripheral blood. CDR3 residues: CASEQPPADTQYF. CDR3 nucleotide sequence: TGTGCCAGCGAACAGCCGCCCGCAGATACGCAGTATTTT.